These 19 T cell receptor beta chains originate from one sample sequenced in a study of CD4 T cells in relation to SARS-CoV-2 and coronaviruses. Their cognate antigens are unknown. This table comes from immunoSEQ multiplex PCR, and its TCRdb copy is limited to in-frame clones, with some not included. The sample includes just over 35,000 clones, 65% to 80% of them seen just once. Sequenced sample: memory CD4+ T cells from PBMCs, cultured in vitro. The receptors here all came from an adult with COVID-19.

The chain links TRBV2 to TRBJ2-5, with unresolved D. V was cut by 4 bases and J by 5 bases, with 11 bases left in between. The CDR3 sequence is 13 residues long. Germline lookup yields CDR1 SNHLY and CDR2 FYNNEI. In DNA, the CDR3 is TGTGCCAGCAGTGTCTTAGCTGTCGAGACCCAGTACTTC. Protein sequence: CASSVLAVETQYF.

The chain has TRBV7-6 and TRBJ2-5; 10 bases are shared with TRBD2. With 3 bases clipped from V and 4 bases from J, the junction kept 5 bases outside the gene matches. Germline CDR1 SGHVS, CDR2 FNYEAQ. This CDR3 has 15 amino acids. CDR3 coding DNA: TGTGCCAGCAGCTTCCGAGCGGGAGGGGCAGAGACCCAGTACTTC. Translated: CASSFRAGGAETQYF.

This chain uses TRBV28 with TRBJ2-3; possibly TRBD2 for D (6 bases). The CDR3 consists of 15 residues. Germline CDR1 is MDHEN and CDR2 is SYDVKM. V lost 3 bases and J 0 bases, leaving 10 bases between the germline ends. This chain's CDR3 is CASSFERVSTDTQYF. DNA for the CDR3: TGTGCCAGCAGTTTTGAGCGGGTGAGCACAGATACGCAGTATTTT.

The J gene is TRBJ1-1, the V gene TRBV29-1; tentative D call: TRBD1 (6 bases). Trimming shortened V by 4 bases and J by 4 bases, and 13 bases separated the two germline ends. The germline V gene has CDR1 SQVTM and CDR2 ANQGSEA. The CDR3 runs to 13 residues. CDR3 bases: TGCAGCGTTGCTAAGGGGGTTGTCACTGAAGCTTTCTTT. This codes for CSVAKGVVTEAFF.

The chain is built from TRBV5-4 and TRBJ2-1; possible D gene TRBD2, 5 bases. The CDR3 runs to 16 residues. V lost 3 bases and J 0 bases, leaving 13 bases between the germline ends. Germline assignment: CDR1 SGHNT and CDR2 YYREEE (reference sequence). CDR3: CASSSQVRGSYNEQFF. The CDR3 nucleotides are TGTGCCAGCAGCTCTCAAGTCCGGGGCTCCTACAATGAGCAGTTCTTC.

The rearrangement joins TRBV29-1 to TRBJ2-1; D call uncertain. CDR1 and CDR2 from the germline V gene are SQVTM and ANQGSEA. Trimming stripped 5 bases from V and 9 bases from J, with 17 bases between. CDR3 length equals 13 residues. The CDR3: CSVFYLNPTEQFF. CDR3 nucleotide sequence: TGCAGCGTTTTTTACTTGAACCCAACTGAGCAGTTCTTC.

The chain joins TRBV5-1 to TRBJ1-2, with 8 bases lining up with TRBD1. The V gene's germline CDR1 is SGHRS and CDR2 YFSETQ. CDR3 length: 15 residues. V shed 2 bases, J shed 2 bases, and the junction held 5 bases outside the gene matches. DNA of the CDR3: TGCGCCAGCAGCTTAGAACGGACAGGGAACTATGGCTACACCTTC. Its translation: CASSLERTGNYGYTF.

V gene TRBV7-2 combines with J gene TRBJ2-2; 7 nucleotides align to TRBD2. Germline values: CDR1 SGHTA, CDR2 FQGNSA. The CDR3 runs 16 residues. V trimming: 5 bases; J trimming: 0 bases; junction bases outside the gene matches: 6. The CDR3 region is CASSGGSGANTGELFF. CDR3 nucleotides: TGTGCCAGCAGCGGAGGGAGCGGGGCGAACACCGGGGAGCTGTTTTTT.

This clone has a handful of counts. This chain uses TRBV27 with TRBJ2-7; 8 bases line up with TRBD1. The length of the CDR3 is 13 residues. The J segment lost 5 bases and the V segment lost 6 bases, leaving 6 bases of the junction unmatched. The germline gives CDR1 MNHEY, CDR2 SMNVEV (reference sequence). The CDR3 protein is CASRTSGQDEQYF. CDR3 nucleotides: TGTGCCAGCAGAACCTCGGGACAGGACGAGCAGTACTTC.

This chain connects TRBV19 to TRBJ2-6; 8 bases align to TRBD1. The CDR3 spans 17 residues. The V segment lost 3 bases and the J segment 0 bases; nucleotides outside the gene matches: 4. Germline lookup yields CDR1 LNHDA and CDR2 SQIVND (reference sequence). CDR3 in amino acids: CASSIGQGSSGANVLTF. The CDR3 coding sequence is TGTGCCAGTAGTATTGGACAGGGATCCTCTGGGGCCAACGTCCTGACTTTC.

This clone was seen a handful of times. J is TRBJ1-4 and V is TRBV28; D possibly corresponds to TRBD1 (6 bases). The germline CDR1 and CDR2 sequences are MDHEN and SYDVKM. V was clipped by 2 bases and J by 8 bases, with 18 bases between them. The CDR3 loop spans 16 amino acids. The chain's CDR3 is CASSLGGSGAGEKLFF. The CDR3 DNA sequence: TGTGCCAGCAGTTTAGGGGGCTCGGGGGCTGGGGAAAAACTGTTTTTT.

In its sample, this clone was seen a few times. The chain is built from TRBV29-1 and TRBJ2-1, with 9 bases aligning to TRBD2. The CDR3 runs 16 residues. The V gene's germline CDR1 is SQVTM and CDR2 ANQGSEA. V was pared by 7 bases and J by 7 bases, with 17 bases of the junction left unmatched. As DNA, the CDR3 is TGCAGCGCGGGGGGGCTAGCGGGAAACTCAGGGAATGAGCAGTTCTTC. It is translated as CSAGGLAGNSGNEQFF.

Only a few counts were recorded for this clone. V and J are TRBV7-7 and TRBJ2-2, with 7 nucleotides matching TRBD2. Germline CDR1 and CDR2: SSHAT and FNYEAQ (reference sequence). The CDR3 covers 16 residues. V gave up 1 base and J gave up 0 bases; unmatched junction bases: 2. The CDR3: CASSLVAGANTGELFF. CDR3 sequence (DNA): TGTGCCAGCAGCTTAGTCGCGGGAGCGAACACCGGGGAGCTGTTTTTT.

This rearrangement joins TRBV3-1 (or the pseudogene TRBV3-2) to TRBJ1-2, with 8 bases matching TRBD1. This CDR3 spans 13 amino acids. CDR1 is LGHDT and CDR2 is YNNKEL in the germline V gene (reference sequence). Trimming removed 4 bases from V and 8 bases from J; junction bases left unmatched: 6. CDR3 sequence reads: CASSLGQGRGYTF. CDR3 nucleotide sequence: TGTGCCAGCAGCCTTGGACAGGGAAGAGGCTACACCTTC.

This clone was detected once. V usage is TRBV28 and J usage is TRBJ1-3; 10 nucleotides agree with TRBD1. The V segment lost 3 bases and the J segment 0 bases; nucleotides outside the gene matches: 8. CDR3 length: 18 amino acids. The germline V gene encodes CDR1 MDHEN and CDR2 SYDVKM. CDR3 nucleotides: TGTGCCAGCAGTTTCTGGGACAGGGGTCGTTCCTCTGGAAACACCATATATTTT. This sequence encodes CASSFWDRGRSSGNTIYF. Filled out from reference TRBV28 and TRBJ1-3, the complete variable domain reads DVKVTQSSRYLVKRTGEKVFLECVQDMDHENMFWYRQDPGLGLRLIYFSYDVKMKEKGDIPEGYSVSREKKERFSLILESASTNQTSMYLCASSFWDRGRSSGNTIYFGEGSWLTVV.

V is TRBV11-1 and J is TRBJ2-2, with 9 bases fitting TRBD1. Germline lookup yields CDR1 SGHAT and CDR2 FQDESV (reference sequence). Germline trimming cut 3 bases from V and 6 bases from J; bases unmatched to any gene: 8. The CDR3 sequence is 16 residues long. CDR3 DNA: TGTGCCAGCAGCTTGGGACAGGGCATCTCTGCCGGGGAGCTGTTTTTT. This encodes CASSLGQGISAGELFF. The full variable domain, rest sourced from reference TRBV11-1 and TRBJ2-2, is EAEVAQSPRYKITEKSQAVAFWCDPISGHATLYWYRQILGQGPELLVQFQDESVVDDSQLPKDRFSAERLKGVDSTLKIQPAELGDSAMYLCASSLGQGISAGELFFGEGSRLTVL.

The J gene is TRBJ1-2, the V gene TRBV6-4; 11 positions match TRBD1. Germline V gives CDR1 MRHNA, CDR2 SNTAGT. CDR3 length equals 16 residues. The J segment lost 4 bases and the V segment lost 6 bases, leaving 10 bases of the junction unmatched. The CDR3 DNA is TGTGCCAGCAGGCCTCCCGGCGGGACAGGGGGCTATGGCTACACCTTC. Translation gives CASRPPGGTGGYGYTF.

The chain couples TRBV4-2 to TRBJ2-7; 9 nucleotides align to TRBD2. V lost 2 bases and J lost 2; bases outside the gene matches: 4. Per the germline V gene, CDR1 is LGHNA and CDR2 is YNFKEQ. The CDR3 loop spans 15 amino acids. The CDR3 bases are TGTGCCAGCAGCCAAACGGGACTAGCAGCCTACGAGCAGTACTTC. This sequence encodes CASSQTGLAAYEQYF.

This chain uses TRBV6-2 or TRBV6-3 with TRBJ2-5; 13 positions agree with TRBD2. This CDR3 spans 16 amino acids. Germline CDR1 reads MNHEY; CDR2 reads SVGEGT. Trimming removed 4 bases from V and 4 bases from J; junction bases left unmatched: 6. CDR3 amino acids: CASSFGLAGVVETQYF. The CDR3, as DNA: TGTGCCAGCAGTTTTGGACTAGCGGGAGTAGTAGAGACCCAGTACTTC.